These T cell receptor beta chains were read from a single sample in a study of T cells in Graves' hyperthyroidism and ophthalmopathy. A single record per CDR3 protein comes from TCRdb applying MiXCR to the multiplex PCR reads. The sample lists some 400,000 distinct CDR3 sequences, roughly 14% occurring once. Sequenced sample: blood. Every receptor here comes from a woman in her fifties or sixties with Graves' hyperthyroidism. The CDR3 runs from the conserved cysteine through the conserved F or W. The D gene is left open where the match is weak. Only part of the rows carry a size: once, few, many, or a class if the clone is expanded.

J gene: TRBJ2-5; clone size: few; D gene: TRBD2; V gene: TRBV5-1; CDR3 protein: CASSTGTSGGETQYF; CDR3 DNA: TGCGCCAGCAGCACCGGGACTAGCGGAGGAGAGACCCAGTACTTC
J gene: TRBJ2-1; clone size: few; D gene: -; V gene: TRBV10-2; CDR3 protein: CASSVRGSYNEQFF; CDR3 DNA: TGCGCCAGCAGCGTCAGGGGTTCCTACAATGAGCAGTTCTTC
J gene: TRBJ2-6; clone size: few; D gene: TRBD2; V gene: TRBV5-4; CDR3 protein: CASSPTSGTSGANVLTF; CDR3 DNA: TGTGCCAGCAGCCCCACTAGCGGAACCTCTGGGGCCAACGTCCTGACTTTC
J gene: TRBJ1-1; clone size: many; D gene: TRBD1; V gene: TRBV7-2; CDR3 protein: CASSLVWTGEAFF; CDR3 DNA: TGTGCCAGCAGCTTAGTATGGACAGGTGAGGCTTTCTTT
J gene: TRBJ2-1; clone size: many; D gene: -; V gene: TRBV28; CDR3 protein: CATSSRGPVSNEQFF; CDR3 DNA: TGTGCCACTTCGTCCCGCGGACCAGTCTCCAATGAGCAGTTCTTC
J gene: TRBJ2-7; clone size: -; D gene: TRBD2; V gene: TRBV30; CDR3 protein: CAWSLAGGNYEQYF; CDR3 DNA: TGTGCCTGGAGTTTAGCGGGAGGCAACTACGAGCAGTACTTC
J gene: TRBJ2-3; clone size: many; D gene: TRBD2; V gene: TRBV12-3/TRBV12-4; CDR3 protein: CASSRGTSGIYTQYF; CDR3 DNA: TGTGCCAGCAGTCGCGGGACTAGCGGGATATATACGCAGTATTTT
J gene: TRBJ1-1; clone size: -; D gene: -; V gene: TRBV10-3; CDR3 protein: CAIRRQTNTEAFF; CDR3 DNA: TGTGCCATCAGGAGACAGACGAACACTGAAGCTTTCTTT
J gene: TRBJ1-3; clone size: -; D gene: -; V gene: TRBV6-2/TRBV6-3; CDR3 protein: CASSRTATSGNTIYF; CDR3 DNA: TGTGCCAGCAGTAGGACAGCAACCTCTGGAAACACCATATATTTT
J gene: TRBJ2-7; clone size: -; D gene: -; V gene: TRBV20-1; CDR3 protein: CSAPGSRGSGYEQYF; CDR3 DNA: TGCAGTGCCCCGGGCTCAAGGGGAAGTGGCTACGAGCAGTACTTC
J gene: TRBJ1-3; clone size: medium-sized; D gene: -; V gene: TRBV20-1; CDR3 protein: CSARGKGSYSGNTIYF; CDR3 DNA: TGCAGTGCTCGAGGCAAGGGGAGTTACTCTGGAAACACCATATATTTT
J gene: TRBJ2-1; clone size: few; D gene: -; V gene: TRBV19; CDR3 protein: CASSPFRDNNEQFF; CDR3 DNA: TGTGCCAGTAGTCCCTTCAGAGACAACAATGAGCAGTTCTTC
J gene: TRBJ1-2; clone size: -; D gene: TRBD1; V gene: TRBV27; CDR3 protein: CASRRDRNNYGYTF; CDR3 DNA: TGTGCCAGCAGGAGGGACAGGAACAACTATGGCTACACCTTC
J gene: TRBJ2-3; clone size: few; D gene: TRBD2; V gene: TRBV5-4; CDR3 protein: CASSLGIAGVTDTQYF; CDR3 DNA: TGTGCCAGCAGCTTGGGAATAGCGGGAGTCACAGATACGCAGTATTTT
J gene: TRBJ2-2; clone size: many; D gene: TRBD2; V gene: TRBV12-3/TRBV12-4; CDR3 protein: CASSFGQGGTGELFF; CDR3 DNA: TGTGCCAGCAGTTTTGGGCAGGGAGGGACCGGGGAGCTGTTTTTT
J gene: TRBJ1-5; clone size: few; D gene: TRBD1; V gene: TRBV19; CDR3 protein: CASSIFQGAGSNQPQHF; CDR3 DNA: TGTGCCAGTAGTATCTTTCAGGGGGCGGGTAGCAATCAGCCCCAGCATTTT
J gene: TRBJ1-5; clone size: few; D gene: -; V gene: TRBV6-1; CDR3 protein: CASTGAFSNQPQHF; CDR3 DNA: TGTGCCAGCACCGGGGCCTTTAGCAATCAGCCCCAGCATTTT
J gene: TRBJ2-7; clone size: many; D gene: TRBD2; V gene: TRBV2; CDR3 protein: CASSHPGLAGIYEQYF; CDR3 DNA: TGTGCCAGCAGTCATCCGGGGCTAGCGGGGATCTACGAGCAGTACTTC
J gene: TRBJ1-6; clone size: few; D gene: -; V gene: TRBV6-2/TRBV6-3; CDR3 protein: CASSYWVLSPLHF; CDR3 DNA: TGTGCCAGCAGTTATTGGGTACTTTCACCCCTCCACTTT
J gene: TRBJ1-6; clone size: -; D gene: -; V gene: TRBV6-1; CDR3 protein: CASRNYNSPLHF; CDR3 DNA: TGTGCCAGCAGAAACTATAATTCACCCCTCCACTTT
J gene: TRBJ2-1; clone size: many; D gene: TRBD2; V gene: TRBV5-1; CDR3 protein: CASSDALAGAGEQFF; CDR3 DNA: TGCGCCAGCAGCGACGCTTTAGCGGGAGCTGGTGAGCAGTTCTTC
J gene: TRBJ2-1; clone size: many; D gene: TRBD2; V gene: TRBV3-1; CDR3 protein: CASTSTSGRAANEQFF; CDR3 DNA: TGTGCCAGCACTTCTACTAGCGGGAGGGCCGCCAATGAGCAGTTCTTC
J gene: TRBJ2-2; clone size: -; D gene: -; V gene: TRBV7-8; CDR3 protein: CASKGNRNTGELFF; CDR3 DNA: TGTGCCAGCAAGGGCAATAGGAACACCGGGGAGCTGTTTTTT
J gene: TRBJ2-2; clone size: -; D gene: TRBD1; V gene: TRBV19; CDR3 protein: CASRKRQGPGELFF; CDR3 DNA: TGTGCCAGTAGGAAAAGACAGGGCCCCGGGGAGCTGTTTTTT
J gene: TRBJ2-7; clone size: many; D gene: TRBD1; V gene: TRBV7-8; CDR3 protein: CASSPRQGWSNEQYF; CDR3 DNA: TGTGCCAGCAGCCCCCGACAGGGATGGTCCAACGAGCAGTACTTC
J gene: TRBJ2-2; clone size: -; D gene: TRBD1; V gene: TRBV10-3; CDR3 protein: CAIRGQGGTGELFF; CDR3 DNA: TGTGCCATCAGGGGACAGGGGGGCACCGGGGAGCTGTTTTTT
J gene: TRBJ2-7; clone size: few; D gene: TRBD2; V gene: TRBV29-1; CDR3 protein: CSAGGGTYEQYF; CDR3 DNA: TGCAGCGCCGGGGGGGGGACCTACGAGCAGTACTTC
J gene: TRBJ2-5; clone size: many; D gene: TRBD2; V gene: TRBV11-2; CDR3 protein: CASSLGPGLAWAQYF; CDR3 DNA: TGTGCCAGCAGCTTAGGGCCGGGACTAGCGTGGGCCCAGTACTTC
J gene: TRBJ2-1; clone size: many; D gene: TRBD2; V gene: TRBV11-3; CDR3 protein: CASSRTSGSYNEQFF; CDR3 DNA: TGTGCCAGCAGCCGAACTAGCGGGAGTTATAATGAGCAGTTCTTC
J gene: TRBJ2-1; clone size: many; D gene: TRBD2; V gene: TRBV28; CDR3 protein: CASSLSWTSGPTYNEQFF; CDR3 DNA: TGTGCCAGCAGTTTATCCTGGACTAGCGGGCCTACCTACAATGAGCAGTTCTTC
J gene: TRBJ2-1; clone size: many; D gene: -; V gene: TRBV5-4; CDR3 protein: CASRAMSGNEQFF; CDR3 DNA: TGTGCCAGCAGGGCAATGAGCGGCAATGAGCAGTTCTTC
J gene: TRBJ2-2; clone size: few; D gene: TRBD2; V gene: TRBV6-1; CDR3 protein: CASSELAGAPGELFF; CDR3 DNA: TGTGCCAGCAGTGAATTAGCGGGAGCGCCCGGGGAGCTGTTTTTT
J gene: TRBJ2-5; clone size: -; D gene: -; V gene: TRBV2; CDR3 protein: CASSEALTGSQETQYF; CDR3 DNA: TGTGCCAGCAGTGAAGCGCTTACCGGGAGCCAAGAGACCCAGTACTTC
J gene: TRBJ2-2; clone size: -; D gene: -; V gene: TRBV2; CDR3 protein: CASSETGGSNTGELFF; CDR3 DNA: TGTGCCAGCAGTGAGACGGGCGGGTCGAACACCGGGGAGCTGTTTTTT
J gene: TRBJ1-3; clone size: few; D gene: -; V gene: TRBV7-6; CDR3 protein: CASSLGARPGDTIYF; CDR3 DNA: TGTGCCAGCAGCTTAGGAGCGCGGCCTGGGGACACCATATATTTT